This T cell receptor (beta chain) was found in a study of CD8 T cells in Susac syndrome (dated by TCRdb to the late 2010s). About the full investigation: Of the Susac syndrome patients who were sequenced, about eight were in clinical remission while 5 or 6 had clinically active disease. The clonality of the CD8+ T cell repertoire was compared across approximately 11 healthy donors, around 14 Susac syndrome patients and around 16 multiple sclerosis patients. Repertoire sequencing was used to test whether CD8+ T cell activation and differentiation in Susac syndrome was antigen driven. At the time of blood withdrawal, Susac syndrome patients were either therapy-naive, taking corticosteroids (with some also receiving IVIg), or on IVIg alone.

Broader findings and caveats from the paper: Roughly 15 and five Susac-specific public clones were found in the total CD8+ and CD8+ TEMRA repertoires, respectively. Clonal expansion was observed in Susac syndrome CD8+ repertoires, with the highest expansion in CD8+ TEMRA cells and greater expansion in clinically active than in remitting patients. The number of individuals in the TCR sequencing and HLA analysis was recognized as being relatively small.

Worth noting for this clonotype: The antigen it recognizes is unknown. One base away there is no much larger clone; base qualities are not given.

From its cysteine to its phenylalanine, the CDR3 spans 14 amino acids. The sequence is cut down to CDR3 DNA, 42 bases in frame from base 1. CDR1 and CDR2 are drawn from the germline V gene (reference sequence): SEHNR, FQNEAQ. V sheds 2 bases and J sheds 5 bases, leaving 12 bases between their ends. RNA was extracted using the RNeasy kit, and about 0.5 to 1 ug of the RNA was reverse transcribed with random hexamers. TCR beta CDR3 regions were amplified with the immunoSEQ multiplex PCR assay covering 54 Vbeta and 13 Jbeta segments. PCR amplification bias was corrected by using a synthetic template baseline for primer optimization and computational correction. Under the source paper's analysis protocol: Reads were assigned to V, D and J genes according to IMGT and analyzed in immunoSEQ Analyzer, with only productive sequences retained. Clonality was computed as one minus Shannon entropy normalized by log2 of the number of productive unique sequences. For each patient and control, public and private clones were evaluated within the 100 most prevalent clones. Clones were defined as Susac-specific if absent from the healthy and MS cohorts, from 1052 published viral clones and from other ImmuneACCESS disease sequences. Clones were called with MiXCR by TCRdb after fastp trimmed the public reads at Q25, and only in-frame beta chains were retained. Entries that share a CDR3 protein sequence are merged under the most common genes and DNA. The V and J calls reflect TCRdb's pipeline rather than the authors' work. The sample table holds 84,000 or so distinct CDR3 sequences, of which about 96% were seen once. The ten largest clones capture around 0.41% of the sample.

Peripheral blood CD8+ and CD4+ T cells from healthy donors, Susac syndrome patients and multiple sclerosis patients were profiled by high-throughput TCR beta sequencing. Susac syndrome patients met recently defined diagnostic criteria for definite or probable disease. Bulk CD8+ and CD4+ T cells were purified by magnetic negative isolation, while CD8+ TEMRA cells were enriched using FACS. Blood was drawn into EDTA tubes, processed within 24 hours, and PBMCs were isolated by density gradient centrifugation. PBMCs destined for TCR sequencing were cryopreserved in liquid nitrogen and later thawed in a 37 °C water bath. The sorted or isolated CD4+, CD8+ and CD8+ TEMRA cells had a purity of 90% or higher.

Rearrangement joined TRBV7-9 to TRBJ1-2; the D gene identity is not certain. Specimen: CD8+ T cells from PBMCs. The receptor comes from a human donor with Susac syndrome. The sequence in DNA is TGTGCCAGCAGCTTACCGGAGGGTAGATATGGCTACACCTTC. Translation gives CASSLPEGRYGYTF. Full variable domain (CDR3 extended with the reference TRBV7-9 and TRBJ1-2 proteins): DTGVSQNPRHKITKRGQNVTFRCDPISEHNRLYWYRQTLGQGPEFLTYFQNEAQLEKSRLLSDRFSAERPKGSFSTLEIQRTEQGDSAMYLCASSLPEGRYGYTFGSGTRLTVV.